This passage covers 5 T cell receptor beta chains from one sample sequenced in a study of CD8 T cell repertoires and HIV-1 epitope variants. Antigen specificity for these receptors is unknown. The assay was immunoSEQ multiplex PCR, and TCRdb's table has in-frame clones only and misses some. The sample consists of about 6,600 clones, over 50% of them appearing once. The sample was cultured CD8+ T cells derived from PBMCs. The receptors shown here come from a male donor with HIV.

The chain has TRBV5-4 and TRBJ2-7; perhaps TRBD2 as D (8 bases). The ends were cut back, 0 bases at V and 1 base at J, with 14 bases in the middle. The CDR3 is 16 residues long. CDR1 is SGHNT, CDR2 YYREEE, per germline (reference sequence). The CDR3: CASSLAGGTRSYEQYF. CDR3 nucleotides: TGTGCCAGCAGCTTGGCAGGGGGGACTAGGTCCTACGAGCAGTACTTC.

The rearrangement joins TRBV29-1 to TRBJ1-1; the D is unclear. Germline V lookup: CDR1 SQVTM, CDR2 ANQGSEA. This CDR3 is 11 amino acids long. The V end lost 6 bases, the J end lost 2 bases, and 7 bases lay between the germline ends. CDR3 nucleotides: TGCAGCGTCTTCCTAAACACTGAAGCTTTCTTT. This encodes CSVFLNTEAFF.

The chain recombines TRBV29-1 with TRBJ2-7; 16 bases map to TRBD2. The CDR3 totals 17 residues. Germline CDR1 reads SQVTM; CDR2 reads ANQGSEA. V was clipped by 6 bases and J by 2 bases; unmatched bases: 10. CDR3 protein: CSVESLGLAGGAYEQYF. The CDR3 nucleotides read TGCAGCGTCGAATCTTTGGGACTAGCGGGGGGGGCCTACGAGCAGTACTTC.

CDR3 DNA: TGTGCCAGCAGCTTGGTGGCGGGAGGTTCCTACAATGAGCAGTTCTTC. It specifies CASSLVAGGSYNEQFF. The V and J genes are TRBV5-6 and TRBJ2-1; the match to TRBD2 covers 8 bases. Germline trimming cut 0 bases from V and 1 base from J; bases unmatched to any gene: 3. Germline V lookup: CDR1 SGHDT, CDR2 YYEEEE. The CDR3 has 16 residues.

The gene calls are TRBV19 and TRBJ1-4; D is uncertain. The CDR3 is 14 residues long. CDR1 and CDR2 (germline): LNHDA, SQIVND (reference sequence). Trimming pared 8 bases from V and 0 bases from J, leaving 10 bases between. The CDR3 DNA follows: TGTGCCAGTTACGACGGTGCAACTAATGAAAAACTGTTTTTT. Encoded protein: CASYDGATNEKLFF.